The 11 T cell receptor beta chains listed next were all sequenced from one sample in a study of graft-versus-host responses after intestinal transplantation. For these TCRs, the target antigens are not known. Here immunoSEQ multiplex PCR was the method, and the copy in TCRdb shows in-frame clones only, minus some. The sample yields more than 85,000 clones, around 80% seen once. The sequencing used unstimulated CD4+ T cells sorted from spleen or lymph node cells, collected before intestinal transplant. The receptor source for this set is a human donor who received an intestinal transplant.

This chain uses TRBV2 with TRBJ2-3; TRBD2 aligns across 12 bases. The germline CDR1 and CDR2 sequences are SNHLY and FYNNEI. V shed 5 bases and J 6 bases; nucleotides not matched to a gene: 12. This CDR3 has 17 amino acids. The DNA of the CDR3 is TGTGCCAGCAGTCGTGGGTATCTAGCGGGAGGGGGTGATACGCAGTATTTT. Translating gives CASSRGYLAGGGDTQYF.

J is TRBJ2-1 and V is TRBV6-6; 7 bases fit TRBD2. V trimming: 9 bases; J trimming: 2 bases; junction bases outside the gene matches: 10. This CDR3 contains 15 residues. The germline gives CDR1 MNHNY, CDR2 SVGAGI (reference sequence). The CDR3 nucleotides are TGTGCCAGTTTCGGGAGCGGGGTTGCCTACAATGAGCAGTTCTTC. It yields the protein CASFGSGVAYNEQFF.

The chain couples TRBV5-1 to TRBJ2-3, with 13 bases matching TRBD2. CDR3 length: 15 residues. With 3 bases clipped from V and 4 bases from J, the junction kept 2 bases outside the gene matches. The germline CDR1 and CDR2 sequences are SGHRS and YFSETQ. The CDR3 reads CASSSLAGGADTQYF. CDR3 coding DNA: TGCGCCAGCAGCTCACTAGCGGGGGGGGCAGATACGCAGTATTTT.

The chain is built from TRBV27 and TRBJ2-3; a possible D gene is TRBD1 (6 bases). Germline values: CDR1 MNHEY, CDR2 SMNVEV (reference sequence). The CDR3 covers 12 residues. The V gene lost 3 bases and the J gene lost 8 bases, with 9 bases spanning the gap. CDR3 nucleotides: TGTGCCAGCAGTTTTATAGGGGGTACGCAGTATTTT. Amino acid sequence: CASSFIGGTQYF.

This chain uses TRBV5-4 with TRBJ2-1, with 12 bases fitting TRBD1. The CDR3 has 16 residues. The V segment lost 4 bases and the J segment 5 bases; nucleotides outside the gene matches: 7. Per germline, CDR1 SGHNT and CDR2 YYREEE (reference sequence). The CDR3 here is CASSPPGTGGDNEQFF. In DNA form, the CDR3 reads TGTGCCAGCAGCCCCCCCGGGACAGGGGGCGACAATGAGCAGTTCTTC.

The chain has TRBV7-9 and TRBJ1-2, with 7 bases lining up with TRBD1. The ends lost 5 bases at V and 3 bases at J; junction bases unmatched: 6. There are 14 residues in the CDR3. Germline-derived CDR1 and CDR2 are SEHNR and FQNEAQ (reference sequence). CDR3 coding DNA: TGTGCCAGCAGCCGGAAGGGGGCGGACTATGGCTACACCTTC. Translating it yields CASSRKGADYGYTF.

In DNA form, the CDR3 reads TGTGCCAGCAGTCGGACTAGCGGGGGTCAAGAGACCCAGTACTTC. The encoded protein is CASSRTSGGQETQYF. The V gene is TRBV5-6, the J gene TRBJ2-5; TRBD2 matches 13 bases. The junction had 3 bases not matched to a gene; V was cut back by 5 bases and J by 2 bases. The CDR3 runs 15 residues. The V gene's germline CDR1 is SGHDT and CDR2 YYEEEE.

The J gene is TRBJ2-7, the V gene TRBV11-2, with 7 bases matching TRBD2. With V trimmed by 5 bases and J by 6 bases, 10 bases remained unmatched. Germline assignment: CDR1 SGHAT and CDR2 FQNNGV. There are 14 residues in the CDR3. The CDR3 DNA sequence: TGTGCCAGCAGCCTGGGGGGGTTCGCCCTCGAGCAGTACTTC. Translating gives CASSLGGFALEQYF. Variable domain in full (rest from reference TRBV11-2 and TRBJ2-7): EAGVAQSPRYKIIEKRQSVAFWCNPISGHATLYWYQQILGQGPKLLIQFQNNGVVDDSQLPKDRFSAERLKGVDSTLKIQPAKLEDSAVYLCASSLGGFALEQYFGPGTRLTVT.

This rearrangement joins TRBV25-1 to TRBJ2-3, with 8 bases lining up with TRBD1. The CDR3 sequence is 16 residues long. Unmatched junction bases numbered 5, after V lost 1 base and J lost 2 bases. Germline values: CDR1 MGHDK, CDR2 SYGVNS. For the CDR3, the DNA is TGTGCCAGCAGTGAATCAAGGCAGGGGGCCACAGATACGCAGTATTTT. It translates to CASSESRQGATDTQYF.

The chain carries TRBV5-6 and TRBJ2-4; possibly TRBD2 for D (6 bases). V gave up 2 bases and J gave up 6 bases, with 15 bases separating them. Germline-derived CDR1 and CDR2 are SGHDT and YYEEEE. The CDR3 spans 15 residues. This chain's CDR3 is CASSLPGRRGNIQYF. CDR3 nucleotide sequence: TGTGCCAGCAGCTTACCGGGGAGGCGCGGAAACATTCAGTACTTC.

The genes are TRBV6-5 and TRBJ2-2; possibly TRBD2 for D (5 bases). Trimming removed 6 bases from V and 3 bases from J, with 8 bases in between. The germline V gene has CDR1 MNHEY and CDR2 SVGAGI. The length of the CDR3 is 13 residues. The CDR3 DNA reads TGTGCCAGCAGACTAGTGCACACCGGGGAGCTGTTTTTT. The encoded protein is CASRLVHTGELFF.